This T cell receptor beta chain appears in the sequencing data of a study of glioma-infiltrating T cells after dendritic cell vaccination. About the research overall: Dendritic cell vaccination trial patients had either newly diagnosed or recurrent glioblastoma. Patients received autologous tumor lysate-pulsed dendritic cell vaccination between about 2003 and 2012.

The primer mix had 60 V beta and 13 J beta primers. Profiled with immunoSEQ multiplex PCR; TCRdb holds only in-frame clones, not every one. The sample includes approximately 50,000 clones, under 90% seen only once; the top ten take about 8.3%. Described time point: after dendritic cell vaccination, including at tumor progression/relapse. None of the glioblastoma patients had an isocitrate dehydrogenase mutation. The V end lost 3 bases, the J end lost 5 bases, and 14 bases lay between the germline ends. The germline V gene encodes CDR1 SGHNT and CDR2 YENEEA. The CDR3 is made up of 14 amino acids. The sequences come from blood, collected after dendritic cell vaccination. The V call is TRBV11-3, the J call TRBJ2-7, with D possibly TRBD1 on 6 matching bases. This TCR was recovered from a human donor with glioblastoma. For the CDR3, the DNA is TGTGCCAGCAGCTTTGGGACATATGGTCACGAGCAGTACTTC. Residues: CASSFGTYGHEQYF.